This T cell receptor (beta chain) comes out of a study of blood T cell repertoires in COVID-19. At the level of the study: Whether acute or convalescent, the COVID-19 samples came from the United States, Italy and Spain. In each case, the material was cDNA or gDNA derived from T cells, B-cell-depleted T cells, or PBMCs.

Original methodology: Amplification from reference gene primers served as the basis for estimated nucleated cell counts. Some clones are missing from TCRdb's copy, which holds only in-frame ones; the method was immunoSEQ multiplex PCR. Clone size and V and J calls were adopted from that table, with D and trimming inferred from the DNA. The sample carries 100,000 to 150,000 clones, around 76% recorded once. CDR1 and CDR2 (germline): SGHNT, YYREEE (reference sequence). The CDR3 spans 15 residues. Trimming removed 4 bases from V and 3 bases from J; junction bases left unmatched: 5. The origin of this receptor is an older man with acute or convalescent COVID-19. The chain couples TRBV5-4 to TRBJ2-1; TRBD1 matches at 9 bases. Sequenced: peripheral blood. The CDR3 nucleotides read TGTGCCAGCAGCACCCCGGGACAGGGCTACAATGAGCAGTTCTTC. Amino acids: CASSTPGQGYNEQFF.